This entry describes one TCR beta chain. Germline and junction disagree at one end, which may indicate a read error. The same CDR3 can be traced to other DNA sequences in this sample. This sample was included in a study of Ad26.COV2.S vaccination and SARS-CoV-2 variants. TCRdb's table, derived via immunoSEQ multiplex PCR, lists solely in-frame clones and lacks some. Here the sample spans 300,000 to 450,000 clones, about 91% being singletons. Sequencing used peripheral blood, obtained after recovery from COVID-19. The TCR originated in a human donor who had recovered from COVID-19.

The CDR3 reads CASSLTGRTEAFF. In nucleotides, the CDR3 is TGTGCCAGCAGTTTAACAGGGAGAACTGAAGCTTTCTTT. The chain is built from TRBV7-3 and TRBJ1-1; weak D call: TRBD1 (6 bases). This CDR3 spans 13 amino acids. The germline V gene has CDR1 SGHTA and CDR2 FQGTGA.